The sequence of this T cell receptor (beta chain) was determined in a study of shared clonotypes between healthy human individuals. Here immunoSEQ multiplex PCR was the method, and the copy in TCRdb shows in-frame clones only, minus some. Seen here are around 2,100,000 clones, just under 95% observed once, and the top ten hold approximately 1%. Positive CCR7 selection of CD45RO-negative cells yielded the naive CD8 cells, and terminally differentiated effector memory CD45RA+ cells were excluded. Germline-derived CDR1 and CDR2 are SGHTS and YDEGEE. The CDR3 is made up of 14 amino acids. After removal of 0 bases from V and 8 bases from J, the junction contained 7 bases not matched to a gene.

This TCR was sampled from a man between 18 and 29 years old in good health. The chain has TRBV5-8 and TRBJ1-2; TRBD1 aligns across 7 bases. The sequenced material came from naive CD8+ T cells sorted from blood. CDR3 protein: CASSLVTGIGGYTF. DNA for the CDR3: TGTGCCAGCAGCTTGGTGACAGGGATTGGGGGCTACACCTTC.